This entry concerns a single T cell receptor beta chain. Its specificity is unknown. This record belongs to a study of T cells in localized non-small cell lung cancer. Findings and caveats of the study: Adjacent lung held a median about 57 of the top 100 tumor clones.

The repertoire was sequenced with immunoSEQ multiplex PCR; TCRdb's copy has only in-frame clones and lacks some. The table lists about 78,000 clones, approximately 85% of them singletons. The V and J ends lost 2 bases and 4 bases respectively, with 7 bases between them. Germline CDR1 GTSNPN, CDR2 SVGIG (reference sequence). This CDR3 is 12 amino acids long. The chain employs TRBV30 and TRBJ2-3; D uncertain. The origin of this receptor is a man aged 40-75 years with stage I lung adenocarcinoma. The specimen was peripheral blood, collected before any cancer treatment. The CDR3: CAWSFSADTQYF. Written as DNA, the CDR3 is TGTGCCTGGAGTTTCAGCGCAGATACGCAGTATTTT.